The 25 T cell receptor beta chains reported below all come from one sample, sequenced in a study of blood T cell repertoires in COVID-19. Measured with immunoSEQ multiplex PCR; TCRdb has only the in-frame clones, and not every one. The sample holds 70,000 to 75,000 clones, about 80% seen once. The sample was peripheral blood. The receptors were sampled from a man between 65 and 85 years old with acute or convalescent COVID-19.

The rearrangement joins TRBV7-8 to TRBJ2-7, with a possible D match to TRBD2 (6 bases). This CDR3 spans 15 amino acids. The germline gives CDR1 SGHVS, CDR2 FQNEAQ. The ends were cut back, 2 bases at V and 0 bases at J, with 11 bases in the middle. In nucleotides, the CDR3 is TGTGCCAGCAGCTTACTAGCGTTCAGCTCCTACGAGCAGTACTTC. This translates into CASSLLAFSSYEQYF. The whole variable domain, filled in from reference TRBV7-8 and TRBJ2-7, reads GAGVSQSPRYKVAKRGQDVALRCDPISGHVSLFWYQQALGQGPEFLTYFQNEAQLDKSGLPSDRFFAERPEGSVSTLKIQRTQQEDSAVYLCASSLLAFSSYEQYFGPGTRLTVT.

The chain uses TRBV7-2 and TRBJ2-1, with 7 bases aligning to TRBD1. With V trimmed by 1 base and J by 3 bases, 6 bases remained unmatched. The CDR3 runs 16 residues. Germline-derived CDR1 and CDR2 are SGHTA and FQGNSA. The CDR3 protein is CASSLGQGGVYNEQFF. As DNA, the CDR3 is TGTGCCAGCAGCTTAGGACAGGGCGGCGTCTACAATGAGCAGTTCTTC.

To note about this clone: The junction departs from germline at one end; a sequencing error may be responsible. V and J are TRBV28 and TRBJ1-2, with 10 nucleotides matching TRBD1. CDR1 and CDR2 from the germline V gene are MDHEN and SYDVKM. The CDR3 runs 14 residues. This CDR3 reads CASLRGGDRGYRFF. The DNA for the CDR3 is TGTGCCAGCCTACGGGGGGGGGACAGGGGTTATCGGTTCTTC.

This clone was detected only a few times. The chain joins TRBV5-6 to TRBJ1-2, with D maybe TRBD1 (5 bases). The germline V gene encodes CDR1 SGHDT and CDR2 YYEEEE. The V end lost 3 bases, the J end lost 7 bases, and 13 bases lay between the germline ends. The CDR3 is 13 amino acids. The CDR3 loop reads CASSSAGGAGYTF. In nucleotides, the CDR3 is TGTGCCAGCAGCTCCGCAGGTGGGGCTGGCTACACCTTC. Based on the CDR3 plus reference TRBV5-6 and TRBJ1-2, the full variable domain is DAGVTQSPTHLIKTRGQQVTLRCSPKSGHDTVSWYQQALGQGPQFIFQYYEEEERQRGNFPDRFSGHQFPNYSSELNVNALLLGDSALYLCASSSAGGAGYTFGSGTRLTVV.

This clone was found once. This chain uses TRBV21-1 with TRBJ2-1; the table's D call TRBD1 went unverified against the DNA. TRBV21-1 is flagged as a pseudogene. The CDR3 has 15 residues. The CDR3 DNA is TGTGCCAGCAGCAAAGGCAGGGGAGTCTACAATGAGCAGTTCTTC. It specifies CASSKGRGVYNEQFF.

V and J are TRBV7-9 and TRBJ2-3; weak D call: TRBD2 (6 bases). The germline V gene has CDR1 SEHNR and CDR2 FQNEAQ (reference sequence). V was cut by 5 bases and J by 5 bases, with 20 bases left in between. This CDR3 spans 16 amino acids. DNA for the CDR3: TGTGCCAGCAGCCTCGGGGCTAGCTCGGGGGTAGATACGCAGTATTTT. Its translation: CASSLGASSGVDTQYF.

V usage is TRBV19 and J usage is TRBJ2-6; no clear D gene. V shed 9 bases and J shed 2 bases, with 11 bases lying between them. Per the germline V gene, CDR1 is LNHDA and CDR2 is SQIVND (reference sequence). The length of the CDR3 is 14 residues. Here the CDR3 reads CASALGPGANVLTF. CDR3 coding DNA: TGTGCCAGCGCTCTGGGCCCTGGGGCCAACGTCCTGACTTTC.

This clone was seen a few times. V and J are TRBV27 and TRBJ1-1, with 7 bases identical to TRBD1. The germline CDR1 and CDR2 sequences are MNHEY and SMNVEV (reference sequence). This CDR3 is 14 amino acids long. V trimming: 7 bases; J trimming: 4 bases; junction bases outside the gene matches: 9. In DNA, the CDR3 is TGTGCCAGCATTCAATACAGGGGCGGCACTGAAGCTTTCTTT. This codes for CASIQYRGGTEAFF.

The chain combines TRBV7-2 with TRBJ1-1, with a possible D match to TRBD1 (5 bases). The germline V gene encodes CDR1 SGHTA and CDR2 FQGNSA. The V end lost 4 bases, the J end lost 0 bases, and 9 bases lay between the germline ends. CDR3 length: 14 residues. The CDR3: CASSSQTVNTEAFF. CDR3 nucleotides: TGTGCCAGCAGCTCCCAGACAGTGAACACTGAAGCTTTCTTT.

The chain combines TRBV28 with TRBJ2-7; TRBD1 might be the D (5 bases). This CDR3 is built from 12 residues. Germline loops: CDR1 MDHEN, CDR2 SYDVKM. Between the trimmed V and J ends, which lost 9 bases and 0 bases, there was a span of 9 bases. The CDR3 DNA reads as TGTGCCAGACCGACAGTCTCCTACGAGCAGTACTTC. Its protein is CARPTVSYEQYF.

This chain connects TRBV6-5 to TRBJ2-1; possible D gene TRBD1, 6 bases. The germline gives CDR1 MNHEY, CDR2 SVGAGI. V lost 7 bases and J 2 bases, leaving 12 bases between the germline ends. This CDR3 is 14 amino acids long. The CDR3 sequence is CASTTGITYNEQFF. The DNA for the CDR3 is TGTGCCAGCACGACAGGTATAACCTACAATGAGCAGTTCTTC.

This chain uses TRBV30 with TRBJ2-3; 7 nucleotides match TRBD2. V gave up 8 bases and J gave up 2 bases; unmatched junction bases: 4. CDR1 is GTSNPN and CDR2 is SVGIG in the germline V gene (reference sequence). The CDR3 is 12 residues long. CDR3 coding DNA: TGTGCCGTGGGGAGGGACACAGATACGCAGTATTTT. Its translation: CAVGRDTDTQYF.

The rearrangement links TRBV9 to TRBJ2-3; a possible D gene is TRBD2 (6 bases). V lost 4 bases and J lost 4, with 10 bases in between. CDR1 and CDR2 (germline): SGDLS, YYNGEE. CDR3 length equals 13 residues. The CDR3 DNA is TGTGCCAGCAGCCGGGACTTTTCAGATACGCAGTATTTT. It translates to CASSRDFSDTQYF.

The chain links TRBV7-8 to TRBJ2-7; D call uncertain. Germline values: CDR1 SGHVS, CDR2 FQNEAQ. V dropped 5 bases and J dropped 0 bases, with 11 bases sitting between them. The CDR3 has 14 amino acids. For the CDR3, the DNA is TGTGCCAGCAGCGCCTCGGGTCTCTCCTACGAGCAGTACTTC. Translation gives CASSASGLSYEQYF.

This clone has more than one count but fewer than ten. The gene calls are TRBV11-1 and TRBJ1-4, with unresolved D. Germline values: CDR1 SGHAT, CDR2 FQDESV (reference sequence). V lost 5 bases to trimming and J lost 0 bases, with 13 bases between them. The CDR3 runs to 16 residues. This CDR3 reads CASSARGSATNEKLFF. The CDR3 DNA follows: TGTGCCAGCAGCGCACGAGGATCTGCAACTAATGAAAAACTGTTTTTT.

The chain combines TRBV28 with TRBJ1-6, with D tentatively TRBD1 (5 bases). Deletions cut 5 bases from V and 8 bases from J, with 13 bases between. Germline CDR1 and CDR2: MDHEN and SYDVKM. The CDR3 is 14 amino acids. CDR3 loop: CASSAGRRDSPLHF. DNA for the CDR3: TGTGCCAGCAGTGCGGGACGACGGGATTCACCCCTCCACTTT. Variable domain in full (rest from reference TRBV28 and TRBJ1-6): DVKVTQSSRYLVKRTGEKVFLECVQDMDHENMFWYRQDPGLGLRLIYFSYDVKMKEKGDIPEGYSVSREKKERFSLILESASTNQTSMYLCASSAGRRDSPLHFGNGTRLTVT.

The gene calls are TRBV25-1 and TRBJ1-5; D remains unclear. With 1 base removed from V and 5 bases from J, the gap between germline ends came to 9 bases. Per the germline V gene, CDR1 is MGHDK and CDR2 is SYGVNS. The CDR3 length is 14 residues. CDR3 bases: TGTGCCAGCAGTGAATCGGGGAGTTATCAGCCCCAGCATTTT. Translated, it gives CASSESGSYQPQHF.

This clone was seen more than once but under ten times. The gene calls are TRBV14 and TRBJ2-7, with TRBD1 matching 9 bases. The CDR3 contains 14 residues. Germline CDR1 is SGHDN and CDR2 is FVKESK. Unmatched junction bases numbered 9, after V lost 5 bases and J lost 7 bases. The CDR3 here is CASSLGQGSWEQYF. In DNA form, the CDR3 reads TGTGCCAGCAGCTTAGGACAGGGGAGTTGGGAGCAGTACTTC. Full variable domain (outside the CDR3, taken from reference TRBV14 and TRBJ2-7): EAGVTQFPSHSVIEKGQTVTLRCDPISGHDNLYWYRRVMGKEIKFLLHFVKESKQDESGMPNNRFLAERTGGTYSTLKVQPAELEDSGVYFCASSLGQGSWEQYFGPGTRLTVT.

The V gene is TRBV5-1, the J gene TRBJ2-1, with 9 nucleotides matching TRBD2. After removal of 1 base from V and 9 bases from J, the junction contained 5 bases not matched to a gene. CDR3 length: 14 amino acids. Germline V gives CDR1 SGHRS, CDR2 YFSETQ. This CDR3 reads CASSLTSGSSEQFF. CDR3 bases: TGCGCCAGCAGCTTGACTAGCGGGTCCAGTGAGCAGTTCTTC.

The CDR3 DNA follows: TGTGCCAGCAGGACAGGGGGCAATAATGAAAAACTGTTTTTT. Translating it yields CASRTGGNNEKLFF. The chain has TRBV6-5 and TRBJ1-4; 10 positions match TRBD1. With 6 bases clipped from V and 4 bases from J, the junction kept 2 bases outside the gene matches. This CDR3 region has 14 residues. Germline CDR1 reads MNHEY; CDR2 reads SVGAGI.

This chain links TRBV3-1 (or the pseudogene TRBV3-2) with TRBJ2-3, with D possibly being TRBD1 (6 bases). Germline-derived CDR1 and CDR2 are LGHDT and YNNKEL (reference sequence). With 1 base removed from V and 2 bases from J, the gap between germline ends came to 10 bases. The CDR3 is made up of 15 amino acids. CDR3 sequence (DNA): TGTGCCAGCAGCCAAGCACAGGGTTCCACAGATACGCAGTATTTT. Amino acids: CASSQAQGSTDTQYF.

The DNA of the CDR3 is TGTGCCAGCAGGTCGGAGGGGAGAAGTGGCAATGAGCAGTTCTTC. This sequence encodes CASRSEGRSGNEQFF. V usage is TRBV28 and J usage is TRBJ2-1; tentative D call: TRBD2 (6 bases). This CDR3 region has 15 residues. The germline V gene has CDR1 MDHEN and CDR2 SYDVKM. Trimming took off 6 bases at V and 6 bases at J, with 18 bases between the two ends.

This chain uses TRBV4-1 with TRBJ2-7, with 10 bases fitting TRBD2. Germline assignment: CDR1 MGHRA and CDR2 YSYEKL. The V and J ends lost 1 base and 1 base, in that order; junction bases with no gene match: 10. CDR3 length: 18 residues. The CDR3 protein is CASSQGGSSGSRSYEQYF. The CDR3 nucleotides read TGCGCCAGCAGCCAAGGGGGGTCTAGCGGGAGCAGATCCTACGAGCAGTACTTC.

This clone was recorded only once. The chain uses TRBV7-2 and TRBJ1-6, with D perhaps TRBD1 (5 bases). The CDR3 extends over 13 amino acids. V lost 5 bases and J 11 bases, leaving 13 bases between the germline ends. CDR1 SGHTA and CDR2 FQGNSA come from the germline V gene. The CDR3 spells CASSAGTSAPLHF. In nucleotides, the CDR3 is TGTGCCAGCAGCGCTGGGACTTCGGCACCCCTCCACTTT.

V and J are TRBV11-2 and TRBJ2-7, with a tentative D call TRBD2 (5 bases). Germline-derived CDR1 and CDR2 are SGHAT and FQNNGV. The CDR3 covers 14 residues. V lost 1 base to trimming and J lost 1 base, with 8 bases between them. DNA of the CDR3: TGTGCCAGCAGCTTAGGTCGGGGTTCCTACGAGCAGTACTTC. This encodes CASSLGRGSYEQYF.